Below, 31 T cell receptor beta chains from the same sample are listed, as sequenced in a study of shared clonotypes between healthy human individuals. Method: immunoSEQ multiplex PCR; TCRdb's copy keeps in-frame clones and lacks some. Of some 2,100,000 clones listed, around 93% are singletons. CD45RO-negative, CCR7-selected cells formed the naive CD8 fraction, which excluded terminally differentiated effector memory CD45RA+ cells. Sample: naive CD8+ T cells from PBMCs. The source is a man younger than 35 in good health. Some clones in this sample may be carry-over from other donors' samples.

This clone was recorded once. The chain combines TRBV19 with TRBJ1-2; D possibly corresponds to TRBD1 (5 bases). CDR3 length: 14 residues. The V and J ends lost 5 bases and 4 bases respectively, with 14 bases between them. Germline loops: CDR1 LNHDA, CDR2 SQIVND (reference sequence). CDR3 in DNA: TGTGCCAGTAGTGTCCTAGGGGTCCTCTATGGCTACACCTTC. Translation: CASSVLGVLYGYTF.

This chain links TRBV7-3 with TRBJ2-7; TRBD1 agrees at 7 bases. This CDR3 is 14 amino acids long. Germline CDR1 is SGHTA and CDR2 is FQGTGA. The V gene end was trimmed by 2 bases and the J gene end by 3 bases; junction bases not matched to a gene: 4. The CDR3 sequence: CASSLDRDYYEQYF. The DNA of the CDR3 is TGTGCCAGCAGCTTAGACAGGGATTACTACGAGCAGTACTTC.

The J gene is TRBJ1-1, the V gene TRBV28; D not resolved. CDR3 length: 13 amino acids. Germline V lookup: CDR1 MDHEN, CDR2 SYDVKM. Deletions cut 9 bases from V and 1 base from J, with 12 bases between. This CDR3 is CASNRWENTEAFF. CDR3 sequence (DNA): TGTGCCAGTAATAGGTGGGAGAACACTGAAGCTTTCTTT.

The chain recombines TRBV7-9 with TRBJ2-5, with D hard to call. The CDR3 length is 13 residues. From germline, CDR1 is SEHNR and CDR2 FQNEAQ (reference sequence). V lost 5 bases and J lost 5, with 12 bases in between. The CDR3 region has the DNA TGTGCCAGCAGCCCAGCCAGACTCGAGACCCAGTACTTC. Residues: CASSPARLETQYF.

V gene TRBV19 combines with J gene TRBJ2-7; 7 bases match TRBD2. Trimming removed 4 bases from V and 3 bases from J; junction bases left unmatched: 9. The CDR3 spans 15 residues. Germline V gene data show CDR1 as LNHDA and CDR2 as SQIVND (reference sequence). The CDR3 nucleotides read TGTGCCAGTAGTAATCCTGCGGGAGTCCGCTACGAGCAGTACTTC. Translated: CASSNPAGVRYEQYF.

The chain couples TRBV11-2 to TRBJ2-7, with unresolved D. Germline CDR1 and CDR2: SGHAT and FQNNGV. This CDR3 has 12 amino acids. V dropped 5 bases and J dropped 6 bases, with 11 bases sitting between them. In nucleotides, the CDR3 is TGTGCCAGCAGCGCCTACACCCCCGAGCAGTACTTC. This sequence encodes CASSAYTPEQYF.

The CDR3 sequence is CASSWRGDRGTDTQYF. In DNA, the CDR3 is TGTGCCAGCAGCTGGAGAGGGGACAGGGGCACAGATACGCAGTATTTT. V gene TRBV5-4 combines with J gene TRBJ2-3, with 9 bases lining up with TRBD1. V shed 3 bases and J 1 base; nucleotides not matched to a gene: 6. Germline loops: CDR1 SGHNT, CDR2 YYREEE (reference sequence). This CDR3 contains 16 residues.

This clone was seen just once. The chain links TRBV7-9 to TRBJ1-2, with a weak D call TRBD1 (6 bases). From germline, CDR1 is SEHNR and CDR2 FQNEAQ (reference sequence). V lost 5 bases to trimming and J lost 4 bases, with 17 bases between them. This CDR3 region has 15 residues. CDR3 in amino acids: CASSPPRGAGYGYTF. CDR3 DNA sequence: TGTGCCAGCAGCCCGCCGAGGGGGGCCGGCTATGGCTACACCTTC.

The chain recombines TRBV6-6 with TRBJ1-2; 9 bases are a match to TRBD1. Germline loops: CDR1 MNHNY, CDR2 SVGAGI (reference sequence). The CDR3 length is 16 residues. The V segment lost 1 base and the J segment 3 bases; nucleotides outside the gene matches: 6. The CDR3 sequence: CASSYWGTGSYYGYTF. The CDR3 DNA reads TGTGCCAGCAGTTACTGGGGGACAGGGTCATACTATGGCTACACCTTC.

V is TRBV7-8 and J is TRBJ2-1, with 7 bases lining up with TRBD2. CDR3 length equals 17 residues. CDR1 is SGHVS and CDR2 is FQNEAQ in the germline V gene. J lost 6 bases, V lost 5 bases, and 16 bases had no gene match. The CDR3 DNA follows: TGTGCCAGCAGCCAAAAGGCGGGAGCCGCCCCGTTCAATGAGCAGTTCTTC. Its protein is CASSQKAGAAPFNEQFF.

The CDR3 region is CASSPRGLDYGYTF. The CDR3 DNA is TGTGCCAGCAGTCCCCGGGGATTGGACTATGGCTACACCTTC. The chain uses TRBV9 and TRBJ1-2, with no clear D. This CDR3 has 14 amino acids. Trimming cost V 5 bases and J 3 bases, with 14 bases left between them. Germline CDR1 is SGDLS and CDR2 is YYNGEE.

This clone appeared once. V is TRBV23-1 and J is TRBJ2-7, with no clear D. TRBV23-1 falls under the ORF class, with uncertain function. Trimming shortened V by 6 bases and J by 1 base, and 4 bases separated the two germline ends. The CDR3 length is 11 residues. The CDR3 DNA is TGCGCCAGCAGCCCATCCTACGAGCAGTACTTC. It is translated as CASSPSYEQYF.

Here the CDR3 DNA reads TGTGCCAGCTCACAACCGTCGGAGACCCAGTACTTC. Encoded protein: CASSQPSETQYF. The rearrangement links TRBV18 to TRBJ2-5; D is unclear. V was shortened by 4 bases and J by 5 bases, with 8 bases between the two germline ends. From germline, CDR1 is KGHSH and CDR2 LQKENI. The CDR3 contains 12 residues.

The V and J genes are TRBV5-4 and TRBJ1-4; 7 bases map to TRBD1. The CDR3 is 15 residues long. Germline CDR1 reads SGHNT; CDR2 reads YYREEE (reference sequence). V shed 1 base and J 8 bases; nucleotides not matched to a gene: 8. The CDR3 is CASSLSRGPREKLFF. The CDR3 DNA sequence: TGTGCCAGCAGCTTGAGTAGGGGGCCACGGGAAAAACTGTTTTTT.

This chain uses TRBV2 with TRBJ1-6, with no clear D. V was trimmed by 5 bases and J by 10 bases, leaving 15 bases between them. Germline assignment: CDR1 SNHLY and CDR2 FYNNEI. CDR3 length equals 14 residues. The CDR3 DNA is TGTGCCAGCAGTCTGGGCATCATACCGTCACCCCTCCACTTT. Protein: CASSLGIIPSPLHF.

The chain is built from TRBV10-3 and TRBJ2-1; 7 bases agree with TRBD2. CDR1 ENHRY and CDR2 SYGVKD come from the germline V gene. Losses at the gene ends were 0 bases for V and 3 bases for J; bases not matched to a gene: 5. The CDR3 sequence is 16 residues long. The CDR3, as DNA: TGTGCCATCAGTGAGTCGCAGACTAGCCGCTACAATGAGCAGTTCTTC. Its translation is CAISESQTSRYNEQFF.

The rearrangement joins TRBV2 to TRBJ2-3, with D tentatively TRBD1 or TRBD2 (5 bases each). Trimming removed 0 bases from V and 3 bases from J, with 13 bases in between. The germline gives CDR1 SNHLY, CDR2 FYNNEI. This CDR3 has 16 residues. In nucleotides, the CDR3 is TGTGCCAGCAGTGAAGCGAGGGGACGGCGGACAGATACGCAGTATTTT. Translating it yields CASSEARGRRTDTQYF.

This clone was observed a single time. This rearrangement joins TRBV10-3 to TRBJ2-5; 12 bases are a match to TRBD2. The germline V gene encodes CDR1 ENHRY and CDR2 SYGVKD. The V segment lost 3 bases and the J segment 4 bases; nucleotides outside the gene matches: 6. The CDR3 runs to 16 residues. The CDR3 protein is CAISDSLAGGAETQYF. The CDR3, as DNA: TGTGCCATCAGTGACTCTCTAGCGGGAGGGGCAGAGACCCAGTACTTC.

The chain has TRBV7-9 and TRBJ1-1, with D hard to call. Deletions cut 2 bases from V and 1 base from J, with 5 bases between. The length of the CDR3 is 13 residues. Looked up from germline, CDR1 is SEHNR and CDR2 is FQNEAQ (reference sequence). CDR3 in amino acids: CASSLTKNTEAFF. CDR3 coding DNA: TGTGCCAGCAGCTTAACGAAGAACACTGAAGCTTTCTTT.

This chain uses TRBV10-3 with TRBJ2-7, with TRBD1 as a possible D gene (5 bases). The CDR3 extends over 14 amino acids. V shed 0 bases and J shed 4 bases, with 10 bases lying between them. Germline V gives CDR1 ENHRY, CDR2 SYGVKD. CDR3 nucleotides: TGTGCCATCAGTGAGTCAAGGCAGGGATACGAGCAGTACTTC. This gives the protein CAISESRQGYEQYF.

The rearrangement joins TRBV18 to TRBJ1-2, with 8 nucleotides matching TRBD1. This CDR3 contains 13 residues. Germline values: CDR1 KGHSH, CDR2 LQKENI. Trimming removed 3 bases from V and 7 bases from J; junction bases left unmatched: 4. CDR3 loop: CASSPTGVGGYTF. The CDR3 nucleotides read TGTGCCAGCTCACCGACAGGGGTAGGTGGCTACACCTTC.

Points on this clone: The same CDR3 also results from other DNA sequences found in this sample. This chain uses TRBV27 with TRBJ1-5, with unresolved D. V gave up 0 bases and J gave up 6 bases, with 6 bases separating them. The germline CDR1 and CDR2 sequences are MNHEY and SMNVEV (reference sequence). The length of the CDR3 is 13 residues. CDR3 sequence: CASSLSVGQPQHF. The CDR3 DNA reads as TGTGCCAGCAGTTTATCCGTAGGTCAGCCCCAGCATTTT.

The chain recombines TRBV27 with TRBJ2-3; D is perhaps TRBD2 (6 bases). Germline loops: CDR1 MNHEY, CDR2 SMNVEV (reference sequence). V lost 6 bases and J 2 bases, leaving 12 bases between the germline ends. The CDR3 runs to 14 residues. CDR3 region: CASRGGTYTDTQYF. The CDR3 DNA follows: TGTGCCAGCAGGGGGGGAACCTACACAGATACGCAGTATTTT.

The CDR3 bases are TGCGCCAGCAGCCAAGATCGACTAGCGTCTACCTACGAGCAGTACTTC. Residues: CASSQDRLASTYEQYF. The genes are TRBV4-1 and TRBJ2-7; 8 bases are a match to TRBD2. Trimming removed 0 bases from V and 2 bases from J; junction bases left unmatched: 6. This CDR3 spans 16 amino acids. Germline V CDR1 and CDR2: MGHRA, YSYEKL.

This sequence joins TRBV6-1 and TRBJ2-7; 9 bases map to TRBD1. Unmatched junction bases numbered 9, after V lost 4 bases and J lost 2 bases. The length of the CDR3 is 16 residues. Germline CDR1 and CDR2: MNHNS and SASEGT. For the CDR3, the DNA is TGTGCCAGCAGTGCCCCCAGGGACAGGGCTGCCTACGAGCAGTACTTC. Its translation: CASSAPRDRAAYEQYF.

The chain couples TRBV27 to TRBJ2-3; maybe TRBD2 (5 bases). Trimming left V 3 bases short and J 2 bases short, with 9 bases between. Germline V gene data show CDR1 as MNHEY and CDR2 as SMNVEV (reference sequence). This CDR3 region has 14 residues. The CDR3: CASSLTGNTDTQYF. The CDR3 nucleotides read TGTGCCAGCAGTTTGACGGGGAACACAGATACGCAGTATTTT.

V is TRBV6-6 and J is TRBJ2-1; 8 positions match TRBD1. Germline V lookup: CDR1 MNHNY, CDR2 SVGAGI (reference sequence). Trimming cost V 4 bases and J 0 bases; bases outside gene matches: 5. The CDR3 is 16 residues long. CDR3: CASSSWTGSSYNEQFF. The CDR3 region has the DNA TGTGCCAGCAGTTCATGGACAGGGAGCTCCTACAATGAGCAGTTCTTC.

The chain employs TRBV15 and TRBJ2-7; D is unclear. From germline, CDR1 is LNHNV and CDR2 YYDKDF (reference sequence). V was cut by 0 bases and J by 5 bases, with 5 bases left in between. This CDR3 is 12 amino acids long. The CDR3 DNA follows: TGTGCCACCAGCAGAGAGGTCCACGAGCAGTACTTC. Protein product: CATSREVHEQYF.

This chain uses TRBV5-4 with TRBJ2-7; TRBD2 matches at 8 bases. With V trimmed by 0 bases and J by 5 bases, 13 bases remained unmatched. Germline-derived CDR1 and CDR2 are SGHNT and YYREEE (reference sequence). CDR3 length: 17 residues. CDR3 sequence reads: CASSLGLSGLASDEQYF. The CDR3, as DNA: TGTGCCAGCAGCTTGGGGTTATCCGGACTAGCAAGTGACGAGCAGTACTTC.

The CDR3 loop reads CASGASGGGSTEAFF. CDR3 sequence (DNA): TGTGCCAGCGGGGCTAGTGGGGGAGGGTCCACTGAAGCTTTCTTT. V is TRBV28 and J is TRBJ1-1, with a weak D call TRBD1 (5 bases). CDR3 length equals 15 residues. Germline V CDR1 and CDR2: MDHEN, SYDVKM. Deletions cut 8 bases from V and 4 bases from J, with 20 bases between.

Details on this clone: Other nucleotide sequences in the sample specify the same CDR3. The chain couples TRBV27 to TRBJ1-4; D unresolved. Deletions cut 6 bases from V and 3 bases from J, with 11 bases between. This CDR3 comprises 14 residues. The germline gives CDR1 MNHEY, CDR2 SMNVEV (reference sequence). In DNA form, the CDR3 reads TGTGCCAGCAGCCTAATCGGGGCTAATGAAAAACTGTTTTTT. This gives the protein CASSLIGANEKLFF.